This T cell receptor (beta chain) comes out of a study of blood T cell repertoires in COVID-19. The CDR3 runs 18 residues. Germline V gene sequence: CDR1 KGHSH, CDR2 LQKENI. V lost 0 bases to trimming and J lost 6 bases; unmatched junction nucleotides: 8. How the authors handled the data: The authors estimated nucleated cell counts from reference gene primer amplification. Profiling relied on immunoSEQ multiplex PCR, and the TCRdb table lists in-frame clones only, not all of them. Clone size and V and J calls were adopted from that table, with D and trimming inferred from the DNA. The data contain about 120,000 clones, around nine tenths of them singletons.

The gene calls are TRBV18 and TRBJ2-2; TRBD2 agrees at 12 bases. The sequence came from a woman between 45 and 65 years old with acute or convalescent COVID-19. The material sequenced was peripheral blood. The CDR3 coding sequence is TGTGCCAGCTCACCACCCTCCGGACTAGCGGGATTGGCCGGGGAGCTGTTTTTT. Its protein product is CASSPPSGLAGLAGELFF.